This T cell receptor (beta chain) was captured by sequencing in a study of T cells in Graves' hyperthyroidism and ophthalmopathy. Study-level points and caveats: Most thyroid-expanded clonotypes above 0.001 were also found in blood.

Amplification yielded TCR beta CDR3 regions, with RNA transcripts as the source. HTBI primers were employed in a first-round RT-PCR of the TCR CDR3. One entry per CDR3 protein, called by TCRdb with MiXCR from the multiplex PCR reads. Among 300,000 to 450,000 distinct CDR3 sequences listed, more than 11% were seen once. In this sample, this clonotype turned up many times. Its target is unknown. This CDR3 spans 16 amino acids. V lost 3 bases to trimming and J lost 3 bases; unmatched junction nucleotides: 7. In germline, CDR1 is DFQATT, CDR2 SNEGSKA (reference sequence). Each 10 ml fresh peripheral blood draw supplied the PBMCs.

The sequence was collected from an older woman with Graves' hyperthyroidism. The sample taken for sequencing was blood. The rearrangement uses TRBV20-1 and TRBJ2-7, with 14 positions matching TRBD2. The DNA of the CDR3 is TGCAGTGCTAGCCGGGGACTAGCGGGAGATCTCTACGAGCAGTACTTC. Its protein product is CSASRGLAGDLYEQYF.